This is a list of T cell receptor beta chains from one sample in a study of blood T cell repertoires in COVID-19. Method: immunoSEQ multiplex PCR; TCRdb's copy keeps in-frame clones and lacks some. The data show under 500,000 clones, nearly 90% seen once. Material: PBMCs or T cells enriched from blood (not recorded which). These receptors all stem from a woman between 18 and 30 years old with acute COVID-19. Each CDR3 is given with its conserved first and last residue. The order of the fields is clone size, D gene, V gene, J gene, CDR3 DNA, CDR3 protein. A D gene is named only where the DNA matches it firmly. Clone size is shown for a subset of rows, as once, few, many or a class of expanded clone.

>-|-|TRBV29-1|TRBJ1-2
TGCAGCGTTCCTAGAGGGCGGGTAGGCTACACCTTC
CSVPRGRVGYTF
>-|TRBD1|TRBV25-1|TRBJ2-2
TGTGCCAGCAGTGGAGGACAGGGCGGGTACTCCGGGGAGCTGTTTTTT
CASSGGQGGYSGELFF
>-|TRBD1|TRBV7-9|TRBJ2-5
TGTGCCAGCAGTTTCACAGGGGCCCAAGAGACCCAGTACTTC
CASSFTGAQETQYF
>-|-|TRBV6-5|TRBJ2-3
TGTGCCAGCAGCCCCACGGGACTTAGCACAGATACGCAGTATTTT
CASSPTGLSTDTQYF
>-|-|TRBV6-5|TRBJ1-1
TGTGCCAGCAGTTATACCGGCGGAGTGAACACTGAAGCTTTCTTT
CASSYTGGVNTEAFF
>-|TRBD1|TRBV20-1|TRBJ1-6
TGCAGTGCTAGTCCGGGACAGAATAATTCACCCCTCCACTTT
CSASPGQNNSPLHF
>-|TRBD2|TRBV29-1|TRBJ2-1
TGCAGCGTTGAAGGACTAGCTACCAATGAGCAGTTCTTC
CSVEGLATNEQFF
>-|TRBD1|TRBV5-4|TRBJ2-2
TGTGCCAGCAGTCCCACAGGGGCGTACACCGGGGAGCTGTTTTTT
CASSPTGAYTGELFF
>once|-|TRBV3-1/TRBV3-2|TRBJ2-7
TGTGCCAGCAGCCAAGATCGGCAGGGGTTTAGGCAGTACTTC
CASSQDRQGFRQYF
>-|-|TRBV7-4|TRBJ1-5
TGTGCCAGCAGCTTAGCGCTAATCGGAGGGGAGGACCAGCCCCAGCATTTT
CASSLALIGGEDQPQHF
>-|TRBD1|TRBV27|TRBJ1-1
TGTGCCAGCCAGGGGGGCACGGTCACTGAAGCTTTCTTT
CASQGGTVTEAFF
>-|TRBD1|TRBV27|TRBJ2-6
TGTGCCACAGGAGACAGGGTACGTGGGGCCAACGTCCTGACTTTC
CATGDRVRGANVLTF
>once|TRBD2|TRBV4-1|TRBJ2-4
TGCGCCAGCAGCCCTCAACGGGCGGGAGACATTCAGTACTTC
CASSPQRAGDIQYF
>-|-|TRBV7-2|TRBJ1-5
TGTGCCAGCAGCTTAGACCCTACAGGATTTAGCAATCAGCCCCAGCATTTT
CASSLDPTGFSNQPQHF
>-|-|TRBV10-3|TRBJ2-1
TGTGCCATCAGCCGGCAGGATCAGGGAGGCGGTGAGCAGTTCTTC
CAISRQDQGGGEQFF
>-|TRBD2|TRBV5-5|TRBJ2-7
TGTGCCAGCAGCTTGGGGGCTTCTAGCGGCACTTCCTACGAGCAGTACTTC
CASSLGASSGTSYEQYF
>-|-|TRBV29-1|TRBJ1-1
TGCAGCGTTGAAGAGGGCTGGAACACTGAAGCTTTCTTT
CSVEEGWNTEAFF
>-|-|TRBV12-3/TRBV12-4|TRBJ2-5
TGTGCCAGCAGTCCTGGGGGCGAGACCCAGTACTTC
CASSPGGETQYF
>-|-|TRBV7-6|TRBJ1-4
TGTGCCAGCAGCTTAGCGCAAGGGGCGCGTGAAAAACTGTTTTTT
CASSLAQGAREKLFF
>-|TRBD1|TRBV19|TRBJ2-3
TGTGCCAGCAGTACACCGGGACAGCGTAAGGATACGCAGTATTTT
CASSTPGQRKDTQYF
>-|-|TRBV5-8|TRBJ2-1
TGTGCCAGCAGCTTGGTCCGTGAGCAGTTCTTC
CASSLVREQFF
>-|TRBD2|TRBV4-1|TRBJ2-7
TGCGCCAGCAGCCAAATGCCTAGCGGACACTACGAGCAGTACTTC
CASSQMPSGHYEQYF
>-|TRBD2|TRBV9|TRBJ2-1
TGTGCCAGCAGCGCCCGGACTAGCGGGGGGAGGTCCTACAATGAGCAGTTCTTC
CASSARTSGGRSYNEQFF
>-|TRBD1|TRBV6-5|TRBJ1-4
TGTGCCAGCAGGGGGACAGGCCAGAATGAAAAACTGTTTTTT
CASRGTGQNEKLFF
>-|-|TRBV9|TRBJ2-6
TGTGCCAGCACCCGAACACCGGGACTCATCTCTGGGGCCAACGTCCTGACTTTC
CASTRTPGLISGANVLTF
>-|TRBD2|TRBV7-2|TRBJ2-3
TGTGCCAGCCGCGGACTAGCGTTGCTCACAGATACGCAGTATTTT
CASRGLALLTDTQYF
>-|TRBD2|TRBV27|TRBJ2-4
TGTGCCAGCAGTACGGGACTAGCGGGAGGGGGAGCCAAAAACATTCAGTACTTC
CASSTGLAGGGAKNIQYF
>-|-|TRBV28|TRBJ2-3
TGTGCCAGCCACAGGGACACAGATACGCAGTATTTT
CASHRDTDTQYF
>-|TRBD2|TRBV9|TRBJ2-7
TGTGCCAGCAGCACCAGAGCGGGGACCTACGAGCAGTACTTC
CASSTRAGTYEQYF
>-|-|TRBV24-1|TRBJ1-4
TGTGCCACCAGTTCTTCAAGAGATAATGAAAAACTGTTTTTT
CATSSSRDNEKLFF
>-|TRBD2|TRBV18|TRBJ2-3
TGTGCCAGCTCACCACGACTAGCGGGGGCCACAGATACGCAGTATTTT
CASSPRLAGATDTQYF
>-|-|TRBV6-5|TRBJ1-5
TGTGCCAGCAGTTATGACAGCGGCAATCAGCCCCAGCATTTT
CASSYDSGNQPQHF
>-|-|TRBV5-1|TRBJ2-7
TGCGCCAGCAGCTTGCGGCCCAGGGGGGCGGACGAGCAGTACTTC
CASSLRPRGADEQYF
>-|TRBD1|TRBV6-6|TRBJ2-7
TGTGCCAGCAGTACAGGGGGGCGCGAGCAGTACTTC
CASSTGGREQYF
>-|-|TRBV19|TRBJ2-3
TGTGCCAGTAGTCCCGGACAGTATACGCAGTATTTT
CASSPGQYTQYF
>-|-|TRBV21-1|TRBJ1-2
TGTGCCAGCAGCGATAAGCAGGGGAAGAATGGCTACACCTTC
CASSDKQGKNGYTF
>-|TRBD1|TRBV25-1|TRBJ1-2
TGTGCCAGCAGTGCCCGGGACAGTCCTAACTATGGCTACACCTTC
CASSARDSPNYGYTF
>-|-|TRBV14|TRBJ1-6
TGTGCCAGCAGCCAGAGGGCAGGGGTCGGGGTCGCATCACCCCTCCACTTT
CASSQRAGVGVASPLHF